This passage covers 21 T cell receptor beta chains from one sample sequenced in a study of graft-versus-host responses after intestinal transplantation. Their cognate antigens are unknown. Sequencing was performed with immunoSEQ multiplex PCR; in TCRdb, only in-frame clones are kept and a portion is missing. The profile covers around 71,000 clones, with around 96% appearing a single time and 0.53% taken by the ten largest. This material consisted of unstimulated CD8+ T cells sorted from spleen or lymph node cells, taken before intestinal transplant. These receptors were taken from a human donor who received an intestinal transplant.

The chain carries TRBV4-1 and TRBJ1-2; TRBD1 aligns across 9 bases. CDR1 is MGHRA and CDR2 is YSYEKL in the germline V gene. There are 16 residues in the CDR3. Losses at the gene ends were 4 bases for V and 5 bases for J; bases not matched to a gene: 11. CDR3 region: CASSLFGTGIGYGYTF. CDR3 DNA: TGCGCCAGCAGCCTATTCGGGACAGGGATCGGGTATGGCTACACCTTC.

The chain has TRBV6-1 and TRBJ2-3; no firm D call. CDR1 is MNHNS and CDR2 is SASEGT in the germline V gene. The CDR3 runs to 15 residues. V shed 3 bases and J shed 4 bases, with 14 bases lying between them. This CDR3 is CASSDPQHLADTQYF. CDR3 sequence (DNA): TGTGCCAGCAGTGACCCCCAGCATTTGGCAGATACGCAGTATTTT.

As concerns this clone: One end of the junction is discordant with germline, which a read error may explain. This rearrangement joins TRBV2 to TRBJ1-1, with D possibly being TRBD1 (5 bases). The length of the CDR3 is 10 residues. Germline-derived CDR1 and CDR2 are SNHLY and FYNNEI. CDR3 residues: CASRGPHSTF. CDR3 sequence (DNA): TGTGCCAGCAGGGGACCACATAGTACCTTT.

The genes are TRBV5-1 and TRBJ1-4, with 8 bases fitting TRBD1. J lost 8 bases, V lost 0 bases, and 6 bases had no gene match. The CDR3 covers 15 residues. Germline V gives CDR1 SGHRS, CDR2 YFSETQ. The CDR3 loop is CASSLAQGAEEKLFF. CDR3 coding DNA: TGCGCCAGCAGCTTGGCCCAGGGGGCAGAAGAAAAACTGTTTTTT.

The chain combines TRBV15 with TRBJ2-3, with TRBD1 matching over 9 bases. There are 19 residues in the CDR3. V shed 3 bases and J 4 bases; nucleotides not matched to a gene: 17. CDR1 is LNHNV, CDR2 YYDKDF, per germline (reference sequence). This chain's CDR3 is CATSRRGLSQGARADTQYF. CDR3 bases: TGTGCCACCAGCAGGAGGGGCCTCTCACAGGGGGCGCGTGCAGATACGCAGTATTTT. The entire variable domain, with the rest obtained from reference TRBV15 and TRBJ2-3, is as follows: DAMVIQNPRYQVTQFGKPVTLSCSQTLNHNVMYWYQQKSSQAPKLLFHYYDKDFNNEADTPDNFQSRRPNTSFCFLDIRSPGLGDTAMYLCATSRRGLSQGARADTQYFGPGTRLTVL.

The rearrangement joins TRBV29-1 to TRBJ2-2; a possible D gene is TRBD1 (6 bases). V was pared by 6 bases and J by 3 bases, with 11 bases between. The CDR3 covers 13 residues. The germline gives CDR1 SQVTM, CDR2 ANQGSEA. The CDR3 DNA follows: TGCAGCGTGATAGGGGGTTACACCGGGGAGCTGTTTTTT. This sequence encodes CSVIGGYTGELFF.

The chain employs TRBV28 and TRBJ2-5, with 8 bases fitting TRBD1. This CDR3 spans 17 amino acids. CDR1 and CDR2 (germline): MDHEN, SYDVKM. Losses at the gene ends were 2 bases for V and 3 bases for J; bases not matched to a gene: 11. This chain's CDR3 is CASSLPYGQGIEETQYF. The CDR3 DNA sequence: TGTGCCAGCAGTTTACCCTACGGACAGGGTATAGAAGAGACCCAGTACTTC. Filled out from reference TRBV28 and TRBJ2-5, the complete variable domain reads DVKVTQSSRYLVKRTGEKVFLECVQDMDHENMFWYRQDPGLGLRLIYFSYDVKMKEKGDIPEGYSVSREKKERFSLILESASTNQTSMYLCASSLPYGQGIEETQYFGPGTRLLVL.

In its sample, this clone was seen once. The V and J genes are TRBV27 and TRBJ1-2; no reliable D call. Trimming took off 4 bases at V and 0 bases at J, with 6 bases between the two ends. CDR3 length: 13 residues. Germline CDR1 MNHEY, CDR2 SMNVEV (reference sequence). The CDR3 nucleotides read TGTGCCAGCAGTTATCGACCTAACTATGGCTACACCTTC. It codes for CASSYRPNYGYTF.

Regarding this clone: The same CDR3 also results from other DNA sequences found in this sample. This sequence joins TRBV2 and TRBJ2-3; TRBD2 agrees at 8 bases. CDR3 size: 15 residues. Germline V gene sequence: CDR1 SNHLY, CDR2 FYNNEI. V shed 6 bases and J 2 bases; nucleotides not matched to a gene: 7. As DNA, the CDR3 is TGTGCCAGCAGAATGACTAGCGTGCTCACAGATACGCAGTATTTT. It codes for CASRMTSVLTDTQYF.

V usage is TRBV29-1 and J usage is TRBJ2-5; D not certain. Judging by the DNA end, TRBJ2-7 fits better; the J call may be wrong. Per the germline V gene, CDR1 is SQVTM and CDR2 is ANQGSEA. The length of the CDR3 is 12 residues. The CDR3 DNA follows: TGCAGCGTTGTTGCCAGAGCCTACGAGCAGTACTTC. Its translation: CSVVARAYEQYF.

Comment on this clone: The sample carries other DNA sequences with the same CDR3. The chain has TRBV5-1 and TRBJ2-7; D remains ambiguous. The CDR3 is 14 amino acids. V dropped 0 bases and J dropped 3 bases, with 10 bases sitting between them. In germline, CDR1 is SGHRS, CDR2 YFSETQ. As DNA, the CDR3 is TGCGCCAGCAGCTTGGGGCAAGGCGGCTACGAGCAGTACTTC. This encodes CASSLGQGGYEQYF.

This clone was seen only once. The V gene is TRBV10-3, the J gene TRBJ1-1, with a possible D match to TRBD1 (5 bases). The germline V gene encodes CDR1 ENHRY and CDR2 SYGVKD. With 5 bases removed from V and 0 bases from J, the gap between germline ends came to 22 bases. The CDR3 contains 18 residues. In DNA form, the CDR3 reads TGTGCCATCAGTCCCACGGGGGGAGGGCCAGGGCTGAACACTGAAGCTTTCTTT. Its translation: CAISPTGGGPGLNTEAFF.

This rearrangement joins TRBV5-5 to TRBJ1-5; D not certain. The germline V gene has CDR1 SGHKS and CDR2 YYEKEE (reference sequence). Between the trimmed V and J ends, which lost 1 base and 1 base, there was a span of 15 bases. This CDR3 comprises 17 residues. CDR3 residues: CASSLLEAWSSNQPQHF. CDR3 in DNA: TGTGCCAGCAGCTTGTTAGAAGCATGGAGCAGCAATCAGCCCCAGCATTTT. The variable domain in full, completed from reference TRBV5-5 and TRBJ1-5, reads DAGVTQSPTHLIKTRGQQVTLRCSPISGHKSVSWYQQVLGQGPQFIFQYYEKEERGRGNFPDRFSARQFPNYSSELNVNALLLGDSALYLCASSLLEAWSSNQPQHFGDGTRLSIL.

The CDR3 loop reads CASSLGSGIQYF. In nucleotides, the CDR3 is TGTGCCAGCAGCTTAGGGTCAGGCATTCAGTACTTC. This chain joins TRBV7-8 and TRBJ2-4; D is uncertain. V was shortened by 1 base and J by 9 bases, with 7 bases between the two germline ends. The CDR3 has 12 residues. In germline, CDR1 is SGHVS, CDR2 FQNEAQ.

The rearrangement joins TRBV7-6 to TRBJ2-1; D uncertain. Germline V gene lookup returns CDR1 SGHVS and CDR2 FNYEAQ. V was pared by 1 base and J by 5 bases, with 9 bases between. This CDR3 contains 14 residues. This chain's CDR3 is CASSLDGSDNEQFF. For the CDR3, the DNA is TGTGCCAGCAGCTTAGATGGCAGCGACAATGAGCAGTTCTTC.

The rearrangement links TRBV5-6 to TRBJ2-3; 11 bases match TRBD2. The trim removed 4 bases at V and 0 bases at J, leaving 4 bases unmatched. Per the germline V gene, CDR1 is SGHDT and CDR2 is YYEEEE. There are 16 residues in the CDR3. CDR3: CASSPIAGGSTDTQYF. The CDR3, as DNA: TGTGCCAGCAGCCCGATAGCGGGAGGGAGCACAGATACGCAGTATTTT.

The genes are TRBV6-5 and TRBJ1-3, with D perhaps TRBD1 (6 bases). The CDR3 length is 12 residues. Germline V gene lookup returns CDR1 MNHEY and CDR2 SVGAGI. Deletions cut 6 bases from V and 8 bases from J, with 11 bases between. The CDR3 loop reads CASSKNRDTIYF. CDR3 sequence (DNA): TGTGCCAGCAGCAAGAACAGGGACACCATATATTTT.

The chain carries TRBV28 and TRBJ2-7, with D perhaps matching TRBD1 (6 bases). The V end was cut by 1 base, the J end by 5 bases, with 9 bases between. Germline V gene data show CDR1 as MDHEN and CDR2 as SYDVKM. This CDR3 has 13 amino acids. CDR3 bases: TGTGCCAGCAGTTTATTACAGGGCAACGAGCAGTACTTC. Encoded protein: CASSLLQGNEQYF.

The chain carries TRBV7-9 and TRBJ2-7; unclear D gene. The CDR3 spans 12 residues. The germline V gene has CDR1 SEHNR and CDR2 FQNEAQ (reference sequence). V dropped 4 bases and J dropped 3 bases, with 7 bases sitting between them. The CDR3 DNA follows: TGTGCCAGCAGCTCTATTGACTACGAGCAGTACTTC. As protein: CASSSIDYEQYF.

The chain joins TRBV7-9 to TRBJ2-5; 7 positions agree with TRBD1. The CDR3 sequence is 13 residues long. The germline V gene encodes CDR1 SEHNR and CDR2 FQNEAQ (reference sequence). J gave up 5 bases and V 4 bases, and 4 bases lay outside the gene matches. The CDR3 DNA reads TGTGCCAGCAGCTCGACAGGGTCCGAGACCCAGTACTTC. Translating it yields CASSSTGSETQYF.

The chain combines TRBV4-2 with TRBJ2-1, with a possible D match to TRBD2 (7 bases). This CDR3 contains 16 residues. V shed 0 bases and J shed 6 bases, with 15 bases lying between them. The V gene's germline CDR1 is LGHNA and CDR2 YNFKEQ. This CDR3 reads CASSQDRGEGSNEQFF. The CDR3 DNA reads TGTGCCAGCAGCCAAGATAGGGGGGAGGGGAGCAATGAGCAGTTCTTC.